This T cell receptor beta chain was retrieved from a study of graft-versus-host responses after intestinal transplantation (dated by TCRdb to the early 2020s). Study-wide context: Multivisceral, liver-intestinal, or isolated intestinal transplants were received by the recipients. A cohort of approximately 24 intestinal transplant recipients, including one retransplant, was enrolled, and a few patients lacking pretransplant specimens were excluded. To identify alloreactive clones, pre-transplant mixed lymphocyte reaction products were sequenced and compared with unstimulated pre-transplant donor and recipient T cells. Rather than being sequenced by the commercial service, samples from a few later patients were sequenced in-house on an Illumina MiSeq and processed with MiXCR. Bulk TCR-beta CDR3 sequencing was used to track graft-versus-host and host-versus-graft alloreactive T cell clones in the graft, circulation and bone marrow after intestinal transplantation. Donor T cell macrochimerism was defined as a peak of at least 4% donor T cells among recipient peripheral blood mononuclear cells. Every recipient was given anti-thymocyte globulin induction, followed by approximately three years of maintenance tacrolimus and steroids. General findings and caveats noted by the study authors: Conclusions were limited by the relatively low number and heterogeneity of intestinal transplant patients. Early after transplant, declines in HvG clones were associated with peak levels of circulating GvH clones. In the allografts of patients with donor T cell macrochimerism, GvH to HvG T cell clonal ratios were high. GvH clones were found in recipient bone marrow, and some of the GvH clones appeared earlier in ileal mucosa or blood, which is consistent with an intestinal mucosal origin.

Libraries were built with the immunoSEQ multiplex PCR assay. For most patients, genomic DNA was isolated using the Qiagen DNeasy Blood and Tissue Kit and was shipped frozen to Adaptive Biotechnologies for TCR sequencing. For most patients, genomic DNA was subjected to high-throughput TCR-beta CDR3 sequencing by Adaptive Biotechnologies. As for the original processing: Adaptive's ImmunoSEQ software was the source of the TCR sequencing data for 18 patients, while a few other patients were processed with MiXCR and VDJtools. CD4 versus CD8 sorting errors were corrected by removing sequences found in both subsets at a frequency ratio below 5:1. CDR3 nucleotide sequences shared by donor and recipient were removed because the origin of these sequences could not be assigned. To count as alloreactive, a clone needed at least 2-fold expansion over unstimulated cells and a minimum CFSE-low frequency of 0.002% (template counts) or 0.001% (read counts). Clones were considered mappable if detected in sequenced pre-transplant spleen, lymph node, or MLR CFSE-low populations of the donor or recipient. Cumulative frequency of alloreactive clones was calculated as a percentage of all sequences weighted by copy number. What TCRdb holds here is the immuneACCESS table cut down to in-frame rearrangements. Part of the clones is not present; checked against another copy, under half of the missing clones reflect an unresolved V gene, and the others are unexplained. Clone size and V and J calls were adopted from that table, with D and trimming inferred from the DNA. For this sample the table gives tens of thousands of clones, of which around 90% were detected only once. Of the sample, roughly 4% falls within the top ten clones.

This clone appeared once. What this receptor recognizes is not known. Per-base qualities were not stored, and no clone one base away is much larger. Reading the germline V gene gives CDR1 LGHNA and CDR2 YSLEER. There are 18 amino acids in the CDR3, from cysteine to phenylalanine inclusive. The only DNA kept is the CDR3, 54 bases in frame from the first base. V and J lose 0 bases and 7 bases, and a span of 23 bases separates them. What the time point label conveys for this sample: cells obtained before transplantation from donor or recipient. CD3+CD4+ and CD3+CD8+ populations were FACS-sorted from unstimulated pre-transplant donor and recipient cells taken from spleen or lymph nodes.

The chain is made from TRBV4-3 and TRBJ2-3, with a weak D call of TRBD1 (5 bases match). The sequence came from a human donor who was the organ donor for an intestinal transplant. The sequencing used unstimulated CD8+ T cells sorted from spleen or lymph node cells, collected before transplant. The nucleotide sequence is given as TGCGCCAGCAGCCAAGATAGGGCAGGGAACACTTTCTCCAATACGCAGTATTTT. It specifies CASSQDRAGNTFSNTQYF.